What follows is one TCR beta chain and its context. This clone was observed once. The antigen this receptor binds is unknown. Per-nucleotide qualities are absent, and no much larger clonotype sits a single base away. These data originate in a study of cytomegalovirus exposure and HLA in healthy donors (TCRdb year 2017). Regarding the complete study: According to a later analysis, the 120 or so validation repertoires were produced on the same platform as the 666 repertoires of the first cohort. High-throughput TCR immunosequencing, statistical association of individual TCRs with disease status, and machine learning were combined to predict cytomegalovirus infection status. In addition to the first cohort of approximately 670 subjects, a separate validation cohort of 120 different subjects was used. The study was designed to test whether signatures of past pathogen exposure could be identified by cataloging public T cell receptors. The research as a whole found: A later analysis lacked HLA typing for the validation cohort, so it scored co-occurrence in that cohort across all 120 repertoires. Of the cluster scores, approximately 95% were above 0 in a later analysis, which found that TCRs clustered in the first cohort also tended to co-occur in the 120 validation repertoires. The classifier was reported to diagnose cytomegalovirus status with high specificity and sensitivity in both the original cohort and the validation cohort. Most TCR sequences were observed very rarely across donors, whereas some public TCRs were present in many individuals. The study listed 150 to 200 TCR beta chains as associated with cytomegalovirus. It was suggested by the authors that the approach could potentially be generalized to other disease states and immunological phenotypes. In vitro tests confirmed that a few of the cytomegalovirus-associated TCR beta chains recognize cytomegalovirus antigens.

Library construction relied on the immunoSEQ multiplex PCR assay. Under the source paper's analysis protocol: A statistical classification framework was built for diagnosing cytomegalovirus status from the catalog of TCR beta chain sequences. The clones in this table, taken by TCRdb from immuneACCESS, are in-frame only. Not every clone is retained; where verified, under half of the shortfall comes from an unresolved V gene, and the cause of the rest is unknown. V, J and clone size derive from that table, while D and trimming were established from the DNA sequence. The sample yields 250,000 to 350,000 clones; 86% were counted once. Around 0.84% of the sample belongs to the ten largest clones. Germline trimming amounts to 1 base on V and 7 bases on J, with 3 as the count of junction bases outside the gene matches. According to the germline V gene, CDR1 reads MNHEY and CDR2 reads SVGAGI. The CDR3 measures 15 amino acids from cysteine to phenylalanine. Solely the CDR3 DNA is kept, with 45 bases framed from the first base.

Separate from the approximately 700-subject first cohort, the validation cohort of 90 to 150 subjects was the group to which the donors belonged. This chain is built from TRBV6-5 and TRBJ2-7; 14 bases in the middle match TRBD2. The sample consisted of PBMCs. This TCR was sampled from a woman aged 18-35 years in good health and CMV-seronegative. The CDR3 reads CASSYFGTSGSEQYF. In nucleotides, the sequence is TGTGCCAGCAGTTACTTCGGGACTAGCGGGAGTGAGCAGTACTTC.